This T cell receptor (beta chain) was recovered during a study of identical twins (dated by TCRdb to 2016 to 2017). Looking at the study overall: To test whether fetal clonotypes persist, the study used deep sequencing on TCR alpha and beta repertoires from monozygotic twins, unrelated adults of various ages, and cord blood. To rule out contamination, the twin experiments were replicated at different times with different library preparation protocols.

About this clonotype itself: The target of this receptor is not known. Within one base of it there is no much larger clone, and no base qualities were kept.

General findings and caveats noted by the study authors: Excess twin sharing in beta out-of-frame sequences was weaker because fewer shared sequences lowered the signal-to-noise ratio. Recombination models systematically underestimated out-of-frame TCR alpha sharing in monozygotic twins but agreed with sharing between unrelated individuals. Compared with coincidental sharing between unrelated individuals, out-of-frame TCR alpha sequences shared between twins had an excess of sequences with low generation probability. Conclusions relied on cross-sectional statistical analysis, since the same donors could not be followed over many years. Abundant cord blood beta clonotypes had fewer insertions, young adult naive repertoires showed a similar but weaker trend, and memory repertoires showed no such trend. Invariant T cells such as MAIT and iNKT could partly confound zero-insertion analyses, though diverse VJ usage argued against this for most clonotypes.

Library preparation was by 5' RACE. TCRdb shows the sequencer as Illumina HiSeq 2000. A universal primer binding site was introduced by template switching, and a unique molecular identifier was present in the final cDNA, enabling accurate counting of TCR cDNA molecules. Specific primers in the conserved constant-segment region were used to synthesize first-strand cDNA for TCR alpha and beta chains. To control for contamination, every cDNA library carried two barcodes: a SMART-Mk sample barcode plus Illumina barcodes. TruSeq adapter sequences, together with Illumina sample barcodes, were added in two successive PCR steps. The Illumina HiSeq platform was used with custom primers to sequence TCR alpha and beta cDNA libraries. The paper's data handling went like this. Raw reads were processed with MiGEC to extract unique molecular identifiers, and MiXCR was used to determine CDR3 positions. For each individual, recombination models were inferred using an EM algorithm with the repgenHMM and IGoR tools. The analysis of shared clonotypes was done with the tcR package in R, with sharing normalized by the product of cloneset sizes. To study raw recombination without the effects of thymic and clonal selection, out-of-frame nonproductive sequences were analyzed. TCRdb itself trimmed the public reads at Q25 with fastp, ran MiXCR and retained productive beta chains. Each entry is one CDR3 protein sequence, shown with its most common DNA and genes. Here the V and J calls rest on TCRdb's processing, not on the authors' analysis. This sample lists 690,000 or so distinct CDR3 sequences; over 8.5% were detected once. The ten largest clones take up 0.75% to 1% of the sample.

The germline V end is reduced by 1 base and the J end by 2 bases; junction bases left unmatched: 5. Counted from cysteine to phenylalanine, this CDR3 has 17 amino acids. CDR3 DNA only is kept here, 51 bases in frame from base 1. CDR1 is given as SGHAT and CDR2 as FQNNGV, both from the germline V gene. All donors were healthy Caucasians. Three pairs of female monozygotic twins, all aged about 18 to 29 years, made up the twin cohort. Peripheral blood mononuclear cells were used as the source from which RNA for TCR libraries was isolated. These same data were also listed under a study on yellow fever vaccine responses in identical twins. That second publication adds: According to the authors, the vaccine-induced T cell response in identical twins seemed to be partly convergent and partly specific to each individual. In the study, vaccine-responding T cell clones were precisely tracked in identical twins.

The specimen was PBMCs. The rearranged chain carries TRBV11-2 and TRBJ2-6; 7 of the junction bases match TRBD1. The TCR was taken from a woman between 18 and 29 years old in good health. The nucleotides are TGTGCCAGCAGCTTAGGACAGGGATTCACTGGGGCCAACGTCCTGACTTTC. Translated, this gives CASSLGQGFTGANVLTF.